These 10 T cell receptor beta chains came from one sample sequenced in a study of blood T cells in healthy people across ages. Primers used in a second PCR of about 6 to 11 cycles were a sample-barcoded 5' primer and a J-beta primer mix. TCRdb processed the 5' RACE reads anew with MiXCR; each CDR3 protein has one entry. The sample lists some 290,000 distinct CDR3 sequences; 25% to 30% were seen once. Sequenced: blood. Receptors originate from a woman in her sixties or seventies in good health.

The sample holds a few counts of this clonotype. The CDR3 nucleotides read TGCGCCAGCAGCTACAACCGGGACATAACCTACGAGCAGTACTTC. Protein sequence: CASSYNRDITYEQYF. The V gene is TRBV5-1, the J gene TRBJ2-7; maybe TRBD1 (6 bases). Trimming pared 3 bases from V and 2 bases from J, leaving 15 bases between. Germline V gene lookup returns CDR1 SGHRS and CDR2 YFSETQ. The CDR3 has 15 residues.

The rearrangement joins TRBV5-1 to TRBJ2-5, with D perhaps matching TRBD1 (5 bases). The better agreement between TRBJ2-1 and the DNA end casts doubt on the J call. The CDR3 covers 15 residues. Germline assignment: CDR1 SGHRS and CDR2 YFSETQ. The CDR3: CASSPTTDSAQGQFF. CDR3 bases: TGCGCCAGCAGCCCCACGACCGACTCGGCTCAGGGGCAGTTCTTC.

For this clonotype: The junction departs from the called germline gene at one end, perhaps through a read error. The V and J genes are TRBV7-9 and TRBJ2-3; 8 nucleotides line up with TRBD1. Germline V gene lookup returns CDR1 SEHNR and CDR2 FQNEAQ (reference sequence). The CDR3 extends over 15 amino acids. Written as DNA, the CDR3 is TGTACCAGCAGCCGGACAGGGTTCGGGGATTATACGCAGTATTTT. This sequence encodes CTSSRTGFGDYTQYF. The full variable domain, its missing parts supplied by reference TRBV7-9 and TRBJ2-3, is DTGVSQNPRHKITKRGQNVTFRCDPISEHNRLYWYRQTLGQGPEFLTYFQNEAQLEKSRLLSDRFSAERPKGSFSTLEIQRTEQGDSAMYLCTSSRTGFGDYTQYFGPGTRLTVL.

This clonotype was seen a handful of times. V usage is TRBV20-1 and J usage is TRBJ2-3, with D perhaps matching TRBD1 (6 bases). Germline lookup yields CDR1 DFQATT and CDR2 SNEGSKA (reference sequence). This CDR3 is 13 amino acids long. Trimming removed 0 bases from V and 7 bases from J, with 11 bases in between. The CDR3 nucleotides read TGCAGTGCTAGAGATCAGGGGTTTTATACGCAGTATTTT. Translated: CSARDQGFYTQYF.

This clonotype appeared a few times. This sequence joins TRBV4-2 and TRBJ1-4, with 9 bases lining up with TRBD1. The length of the CDR3 is 19 residues. Losses at the gene ends were 1 base for V and 7 bases for J; bases not matched to a gene: 16. Germline assignment: CDR1 LGHNA and CDR2 YNFKEQ. For the CDR3, the DNA is TGTGCCAGCAGCCAAGTGGAGAAGTATACGGGACAGGGTGGTGAAAAACTGTTTTTT. It translates to CASSQVEKYTGQGGEKLFF.

In this sample, this clonotype turned up many times. The V and J genes are TRBV20-1 and TRBJ2-6, with D hard to call. This CDR3 has 13 amino acids. V lost 1 base, J lost 0 bases, and 1 base lay in between. Germline CDR1 is DFQATT and CDR2 is SNEGSKA (reference sequence). The CDR3 region is CSARVSGANVLTF. Here the CDR3 DNA reads TGCAGTGCTAGAGTCTCTGGGGCCAACGTCCTGACTTTC.

The chain couples TRBV20-1 to TRBJ2-1, with D unclear. V lost 7 bases, J lost 4 bases, and 20 bases lay in between. CDR1 is DFQATT, CDR2 SNEGSKA, per germline (reference sequence). This CDR3 region has 15 residues. CDR3 nucleotide sequence: TGCAGTGGAATACTGACGGATGCTACATACAATGAGCAGTTCTTC. It is translated as CSGILTDATYNEQFF.

This chain joins TRBV7-2 and TRBJ1-6; 7 nucleotides line up with TRBD1. Trimming at V came to 2 bases and at J to 7 bases, leaving 2 bases not matched to a gene. Germline V CDR1 and CDR2: SGHTA, FQGNSA. This CDR3 is 14 amino acids long. CDR3 sequence: CASSLFRGNSPLHF. For the CDR3, the DNA is TGTGCCAGCAGCTTATTCAGGGGGAATTCACCCCTCCACTTT.

The V call is TRBV14, the J call TRBJ2-2, with 9 bases fitting TRBD1. Looked up from germline, CDR1 is SGHDN and CDR2 is FVKESK. J gave up 10 bases and V 4 bases, and 4 bases lay outside the gene matches. The CDR3 totals 13 residues. The CDR3 DNA reads TGTGCCAGCAGCCCGGACAGGGGCAAGGAGCTGTTTTTT. Translating it yields CASSPDRGKELFF. Full variable domain (outside the CDR3, taken from reference TRBV14 and TRBJ2-2): EAGVTQFPSHSVIEKGQTVTLRCDPISGHDNLYWYRRVMGKEIKFLLHFVKESKQDESGMPNNRFLAERTGGTYSTLKVQPAELEDSGVYFCASSPDRGKELFFGEGSRLTVL.

This chain uses TRBV4-1 with TRBJ1-6; D not resolved. From germline, CDR1 is MGHRA and CDR2 YSYEKL. V dropped 0 bases and J dropped 9 bases, with 12 bases sitting between them. This CDR3 is 15 amino acids long. CDR3 sequence reads: CASSQESAGVSPLHF. The CDR3 region has the DNA TGCGCCAGCAGCCAAGAATCCGCGGGAGTTTCACCCCTCCACTTT.